The clone carrying this TCR beta chain appeared many times. This sample was taken from a study of spatial heterogeneity in lung cancer. In the library, each TCR cDNA molecule bore its own unique molecular identifier. TCRdb passed the 5' RACE reads through MiXCR, listing each CDR3 protein once. The data show about 36,000 distinct CDR3 sequences, 6.5% to 9.5% seen once. This sample's time point: blood at routine non-recurrence follow-up after resection. The germline V and J ends were trimmed by 5 bases and 1 base, with 9 bases remaining between them. The CDR3 extends over 14 amino acids. Germline assignment: CDR1 LNHDA and CDR2 SQIVND (reference sequence).

This sequence originates from a male donor with early-stage non-small cell lung cancer. The sample was PBMCs, taken at follow-up. The chain joins TRBV19 to TRBJ1-5; possibly TRBD1 for D (6 bases). DNA for the CDR3: TGTGCCAGTAGTTCGACAGGAAGCAATCAGCCCCAGCATTTT. This translates into CASSSTGSNQPQHF.